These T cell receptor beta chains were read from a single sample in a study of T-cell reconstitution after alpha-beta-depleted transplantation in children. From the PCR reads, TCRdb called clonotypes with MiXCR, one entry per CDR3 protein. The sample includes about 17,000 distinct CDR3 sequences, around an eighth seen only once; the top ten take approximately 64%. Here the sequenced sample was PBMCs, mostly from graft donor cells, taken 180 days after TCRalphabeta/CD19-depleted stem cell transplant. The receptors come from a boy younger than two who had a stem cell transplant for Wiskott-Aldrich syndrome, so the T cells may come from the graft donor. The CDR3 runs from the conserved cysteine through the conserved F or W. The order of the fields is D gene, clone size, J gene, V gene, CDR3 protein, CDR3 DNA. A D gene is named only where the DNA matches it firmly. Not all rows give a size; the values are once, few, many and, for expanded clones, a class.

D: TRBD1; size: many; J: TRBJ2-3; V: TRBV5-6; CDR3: CASSYRPTGADTQYF; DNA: TGTGCCAGCAGCTACCGACCGACAGGGGCAGATACGCAGTATTTT
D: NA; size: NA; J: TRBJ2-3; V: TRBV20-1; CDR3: CSARVGGVADTQYF; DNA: TGCAGTGCTAGAGTTGGAGGGGTGGCAGATACGCAGTATTTT
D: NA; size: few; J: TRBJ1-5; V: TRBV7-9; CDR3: CASSPGGPFDQPQHF; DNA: TGTGCCAGCAGCCCGGGGGGGCCTTTCGATCAGCCCCAGCATTTT
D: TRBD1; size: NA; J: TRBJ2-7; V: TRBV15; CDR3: CATSRDGTAAYEQYF; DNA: TGTGCCACCAGCAGAGATGGGACAGCAGCCTACGAGCAGTACTTC
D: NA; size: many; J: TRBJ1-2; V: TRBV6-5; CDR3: CASSYSDDYGYTF; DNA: TGTGCCAGCAGTTACTCCGACGATTATGGCTACACCTTC
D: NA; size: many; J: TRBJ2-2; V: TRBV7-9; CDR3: CASSFYNTGELFF; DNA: TGTGCCAGCAGCTTCTATAACACCGGGGAGCTGTTTTTT
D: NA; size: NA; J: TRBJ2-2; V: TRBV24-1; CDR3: CGTSYLGPGELFF; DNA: TGTGGGACCAGTTACCTCGGCCCCGGGGAGCTGTTTTTT
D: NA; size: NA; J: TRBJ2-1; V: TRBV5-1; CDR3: CASRYPGSYYNEQFF; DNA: TGCGCCAGCAGGTATCCAGGCTCTTACTACAATGAGCAGTTCTTC
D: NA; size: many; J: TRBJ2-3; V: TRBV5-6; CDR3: CASSLAGFTDTQYF; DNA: TGTGCCAGCAGCTTGGCAGGGTTCACAGATACGCAGTATTTT
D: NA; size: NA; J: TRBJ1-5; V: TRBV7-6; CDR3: CASSLGPGSNQPQHF; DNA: TGTGCCAGCAGCTTAGGTCCGGGTAGCAATCAGCCCCAGCATTTT
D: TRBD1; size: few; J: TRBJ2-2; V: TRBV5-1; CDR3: CASSLPGTVNTGELFF; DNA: TGCGCCAGCAGCTTGCCCGGGACAGTCAACACCGGGGAGCTGTTTTTT
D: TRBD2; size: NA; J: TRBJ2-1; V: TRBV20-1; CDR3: CCARKLAGVGSYNEQFF; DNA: TGCTGTGCTAGAAAGCTAGCGGGAGTTGGATCCTACAATGAGCAGTTCTTC
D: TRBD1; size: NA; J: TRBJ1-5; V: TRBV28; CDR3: CASSAYLGTGNQPQHF; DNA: TGTGCCAGCAGCGCCTACCTGGGGACAGGCAATCAGCCCCAGCATTTT
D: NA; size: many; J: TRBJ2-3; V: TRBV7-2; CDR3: CASSLAPRGGGLADTQYF; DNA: TGTGCCAGCAGCTTAGCTCCCCGAGGCGGGGGCCTTGCAGATACGCAGTATTTT
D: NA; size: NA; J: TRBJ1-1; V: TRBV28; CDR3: CASSLSPGSPRDTEAFF; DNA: TGTGCCAGCAGTTTATCCCCTGGTTCCCCAAGGGACACTGAAGCTTTCTTT
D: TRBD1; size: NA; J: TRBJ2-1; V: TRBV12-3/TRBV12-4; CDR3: CASSHRDRHNNEQFF; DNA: TGTGCCAGCAGCCACCGGGACAGGCATAACAATGAGCAGTTCTTC
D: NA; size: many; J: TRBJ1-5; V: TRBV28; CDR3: CASTGAASGNQPQHF; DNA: TGTGCCAGCACCGGGGCCGCGAGCGGCAATCAGCCCCAGCATTTT
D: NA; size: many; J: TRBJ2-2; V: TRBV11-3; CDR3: CASSSQGSAGELFF; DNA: TGTGCCAGCAGCTCGCAGGGAAGCGCCGGGGAGCTGTTTTTT
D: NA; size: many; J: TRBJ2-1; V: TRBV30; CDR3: CAWSGGVRLYNEQFF; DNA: TGTGCCTGGAGTGGGGGGGTCCGTCTGTACAATGAGCAGTTCTTC
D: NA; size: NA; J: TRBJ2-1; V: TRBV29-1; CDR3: CSVDVGVGEQFF; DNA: TGCAGCGTTGATGTAGGGGTGGGTGAGCAGTTCTTC
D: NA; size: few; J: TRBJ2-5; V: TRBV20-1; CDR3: CSAKPGPQETQYF; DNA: TGCAGTGCTAAACCGGGGCCCCAAGAGACCCAGTACTTC
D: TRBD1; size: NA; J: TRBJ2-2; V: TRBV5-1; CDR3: CASSLDRLTGELFF; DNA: TGCGCCAGCAGCCTGGACAGGCTCACCGGGGAGCTGTTTTTT
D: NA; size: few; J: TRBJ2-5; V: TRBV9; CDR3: CASSVSGRPRGETQYF; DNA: TGTGCCAGCAGCGTATCGGGACGCCCCCGGGGTGAGACCCAGTACTTC
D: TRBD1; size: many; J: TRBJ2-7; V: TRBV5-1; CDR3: CASSLVPGQGGHEQYF; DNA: TGCGCCAGCAGCTTGGTGCCGGGACAGGGTGGACACGAGCAGTACTTC
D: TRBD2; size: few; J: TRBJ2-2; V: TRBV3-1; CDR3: CASCFPGLAGDWDTGELFF; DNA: TGTGCCAGCTGTTTTCCGGGACTAGCGGGAGACTGGGACACCGGGGAGCTGTTTTTT
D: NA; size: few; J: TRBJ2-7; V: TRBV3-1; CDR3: CASSQGPGQYEQYF; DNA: TGTGCCAGCAGCCAAGGTCCGGGCCAATACGAGCAGTACTTC
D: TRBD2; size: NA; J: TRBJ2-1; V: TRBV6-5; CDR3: CASSLLAGWARYFF; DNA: TGTGCCAGCAGTTTGTTAGCGGGATGGGCGAGATATTTCTTC
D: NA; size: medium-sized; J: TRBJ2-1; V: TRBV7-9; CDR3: CASEPRQVVNEQFF; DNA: TGTGCCAGCGAGCCGAGACAGGTCGTCAATGAGCAGTTCTTC
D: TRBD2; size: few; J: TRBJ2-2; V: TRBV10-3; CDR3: CAISGGRLAGNTGELFF; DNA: TGTGCCATCAGTGGCGGGAGACTAGCGGGAAACACCGGGGAGCTGTTTTTT
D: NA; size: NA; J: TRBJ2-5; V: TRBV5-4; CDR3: CASSLRGGGETQYF; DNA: TGTGCCAGCAGCTTGAGGGGGGGAGGCGAGACCCAGTACTTC
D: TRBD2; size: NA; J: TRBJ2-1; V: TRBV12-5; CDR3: CASGLTSGTSYNEQFF; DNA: TGTGCTAGTGGTTTAACTAGCGGCACTTCCTACAATGAGCAGTTCTTC
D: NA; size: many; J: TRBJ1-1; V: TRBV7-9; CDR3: CASSWGRGTEAFF; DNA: TGTGCCAGCAGCTGGGGCCGCGGCACTGAAGCTTTCTTT
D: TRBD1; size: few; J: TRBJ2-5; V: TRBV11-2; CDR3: CASSLGLMDRGLKETQYF; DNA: TGTGCCAGCAGCTTGGGTCTTATGGACAGGGGGCTGAAAGAGACCCAGTACTTC
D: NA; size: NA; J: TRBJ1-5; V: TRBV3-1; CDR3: CASSQGPGQPQHF; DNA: TGTGCCAGCAGCCAGGGTCCCGGTCAGCCCCAGCATTTT
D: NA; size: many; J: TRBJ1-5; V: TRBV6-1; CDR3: CASSEGPGEGQPQHF; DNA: TGTGCCAGCAGTGAGGGGCCAGGGGAGGGTCAGCCCCAGCATTTT
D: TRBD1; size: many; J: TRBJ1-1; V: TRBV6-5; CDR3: CASSFARTGSEAFF; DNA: TGTGCCAGCAGTTTTGCCCGGACAGGGTCTGAAGCTTTCTTT
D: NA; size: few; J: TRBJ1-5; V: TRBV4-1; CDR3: CASSQERRNQPQHF; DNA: TGCGCCAGCAGCCAAGAGCGGAGGAATCAGCCCCAGCATTTT
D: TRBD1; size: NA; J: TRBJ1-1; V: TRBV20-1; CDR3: CSASRRGRTEAFF; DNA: TGCAGTGCTTCCCGCAGGGGGCGCACTGAAGCTTTCTTT
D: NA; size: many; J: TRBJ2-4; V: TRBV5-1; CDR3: CASSLAGGIPFLAKNIQYF; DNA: TGCGCCAGCAGCTTAGCGGGCGGGATTCCATTTCTAGCCAAAAACATTCAGTACTTC
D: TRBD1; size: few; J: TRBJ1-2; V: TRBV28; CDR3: CASSTGAPYGYTF; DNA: TGTGCCAGCAGTACAGGGGCCCCCTATGGCTACACCTTC
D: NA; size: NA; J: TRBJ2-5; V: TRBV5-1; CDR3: CASSLGVGEALETQYF; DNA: TGCGCCAGCAGCTTGGGCGTGGGAGAAGCGTTAGAGACCCAGTACTTC
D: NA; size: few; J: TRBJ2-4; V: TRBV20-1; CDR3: CSAPVSGKNIQYF; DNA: TGCAGTGCTCCGGTGAGCGGCAAAAACATTCAGTACTTC
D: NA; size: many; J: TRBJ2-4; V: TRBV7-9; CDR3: CASSLGGRDRNIQYF; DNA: TGTGCCAGCAGCTTAGGCGGTCGGGACCGGAACATTCAGTACTTC
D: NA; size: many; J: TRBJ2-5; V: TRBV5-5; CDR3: CASSQPTGYQETQYF; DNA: TGTGCCAGCAGTCAACCTACAGGGTACCAAGAGACCCAGTACTTC
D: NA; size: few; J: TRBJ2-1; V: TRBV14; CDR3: CASRMTPYNEQFF; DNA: TGTGCCAGCAGAATGACCCCGTACAATGAGCAGTTCTTC
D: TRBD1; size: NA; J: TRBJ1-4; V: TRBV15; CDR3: CATSRVDRVIVTNEKLFF; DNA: TGTGCCACCAGCAGAGTTGACAGGGTTATCGTGACTAATGAAAAACTGTTTTTT
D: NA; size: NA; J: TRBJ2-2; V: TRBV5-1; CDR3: CASSLASANTGELFF; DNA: TGCGCCAGCAGCTTGGCTAGCGCGAACACCGGGGAGCTGTTTTTT
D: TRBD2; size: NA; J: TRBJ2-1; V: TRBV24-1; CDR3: CAASDPGTSGGRFSSYNEQFF; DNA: TGTGCCGCCAGTGATCCCGGGACTAGCGGGGGCCGATTTAGCTCCTACAATGAGCAGTTCTTC
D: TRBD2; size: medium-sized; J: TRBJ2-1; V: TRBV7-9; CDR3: CASSFGGRSNEQFF; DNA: TGTGCCAGCAGCTTCGGGGGGAGATCAAATGAGCAGTTCTTC